The source of this T cell receptor (beta chain) is a study of T cell repertoires in cytomegalovirus infection. Turning to the study itself: Public TCR beta signatures indicated both CMV infection and matching HLA type. Study results and limitations: There were HLA-C-restricted CMV-specific TCR beta clonotypes dominating the ex vivo response. The cumulative frequency of public TCR beta families distinguished individuals who carried CMV together with the relevant HLA.

This clonotype was seen a single time. Its antigen is undetermined. From germline, CDR1 is SQVTM and CDR2 ANQGSEA. The CDR3 has 15 amino acids. The ends were cut back, 7 bases at V and 3 bases at J, with 18 bases in the middle. TCRdb recomputed calls from the reads with MiXCR, one row per CDR3 protein. The sample includes hundreds of thousands of distinct CDR3 sequences, approximately 24% of them seen just once. Specimen: CD8+ T cells from PBMCs. This receptor was identified in a human donor in good health (CMV status not recorded). Some clones in this sample may be carry-over from other donors' samples. The genes are TRBV29-1 and TRBJ2-2; D may be TRBD1 or TRBD2 (6 bases each). The CDR3 nucleotides read TGCAGCGCTTTACCGGGGGCCGCTGACACCGGGGAGCTGTTTTTT. This encodes CSALPGAADTGELFF.